The 24 T cell receptor beta chains presented below share a single source sample, sequenced in a study of regulatory T cells in long-lasting Graves disease. The TCR beta library used iRepertoire HTBI primers with Arm-PCR amplification of CDR3. Each CDR3 protein gets one entry after TCRdb re-called the multiplex PCR reads with MiXCR. Among about 530,000 distinct CDR3 sequences listed, 15% to 20% were seen once. Time point of the sample: newly diagnosed GD, antithyroid drugs for less than 3 months. TCR sequences were obtained from RNA taken from PBMCs. This sample was shared with a second study, whose subject was T cells in Graves' hyperthyroidism and ophthalmopathy.

Sequenced here: peripheral blood mononuclear cells (PBMCs), sampled at new diagnosis, from a patient treated with antithyroid drugs. These receptors came from a woman aged 35-65 years with Graves disease.

In this sample, this clonotype turned up many times. The CDR3 sequence: CASSRWHQAGRVYF. The CDR3 bases are TGTGCCAGCAGCCGATGGCACCAAGCGGGGCGCGTGTATTTT. The chain links TRBV3-1 to TRBJ2-3, with 7 bases aligning to TRBD2. CDR3 size: 14 residues. Germline CDR1 LGHDT, CDR2 YNNKEL (reference sequence). The V and J ends lost 4 bases and 14 bases, in that order; junction bases with no gene match: 15.

This clonotype was observed many times. The chain employs TRBV2 and TRBJ1-3; possibly TRBD1 for D (6 bases). With 1 base removed from V and 0 bases from J, the gap between germline ends came to 13 bases. This CDR3 contains 17 residues. Germline CDR1 reads SNHLY; CDR2 reads FYNNEI. CDR3 DNA sequence: TGTGCCAGCAGTGAAGGACAGGCCCTTAGCTCTGGAAACACCATATATTTT. It specifies CASSEGQALSSGNTIYF.

This clonotype was detected a few times. The rearrangement links TRBV20-1 to TRBJ2-3; 9 nucleotides align to TRBD2. The CDR3 consists of 16 residues. Losses at the gene ends were 0 bases for V and 6 bases for J; bases not matched to a gene: 10. Germline assignment: CDR1 DFQATT and CDR2 SNEGSKA (reference sequence). Here the CDR3 DNA reads TGCAGTGCTAGAGATCCCCTAGCGGGGATAGCGGATACGCAGTATTTT. This sequence encodes CSARDPLAGIADTQYF.

V and J are TRBV7-2 and TRBJ2-7; 9 nucleotides agree with TRBD2. V shed 1 base and J 0 bases; nucleotides not matched to a gene: 10. Per the germline V gene, CDR1 is SGHTA and CDR2 is FQGNSA. This CDR3 has 18 amino acids. In nucleotides, the CDR3 is TGTGCCAGCAGCTTAGGGGGGTTAGCGGGGGCTAGCTCCTACGAGCAGTACTTC. Amino acid sequence: CASSLGGLAGASSYEQYF. Variable domain in full (rest from reference TRBV7-2 and TRBJ2-7): GAGVSQSPSNKVTEKGKDVELRCDPISGHTALYWYRQSLGQGLEFLIYFQGNSAPDKSGLPSDRFSAERTGGSVSTLTIQRTQQEDSAVYLCASSLGGLAGASSYEQYFGPGTRLTVT.

This clonotype appeared many times. The chain has TRBV6-2 or TRBV6-3 and TRBJ1-1; no clear D. The CDR3 is 15 amino acids. The germline V gene has CDR1 MNHEY and CDR2 SVGEGT. V gave up 0 bases and J gave up 3 bases, with 11 bases separating them. The CDR3, as DNA: TGTGCCAGCAGTTACTCGGTCCGGGAAGACACTGAAGCTTTCTTT. This gives the protein CASSYSVREDTEAFF.

This clonotype has at least ten counts. The genes are TRBV29-1 and TRBJ1-1, with 10 nucleotides matching TRBD1. Germline V lookup: CDR1 SQVTM, CDR2 ANQGSEA. This CDR3 contains 13 residues. The J segment lost 4 bases and the V segment lost 5 bases, leaving 4 bases of the junction unmatched. The CDR3 DNA reads as TGCAGCGTTTCCGGGACAGGGGTCACTGAAGCTTTCTTT. This gives the protein CSVSGTGVTEAFF.

This clonotype was detected only a few times. This chain joins TRBV2 and TRBJ1-5, with D possibly being TRBD1 (6 bases). This CDR3 comprises 16 residues. CDR1 and CDR2 from the germline V gene are SNHLY and FYNNEI. V lost 5 bases to trimming and J lost 5 bases, with 19 bases between them. The CDR3 bases are TGTGCCAGCAGTATCCTCGGGGGGCTGAAGGATCAGCCCCAGCATTTT. Translated, it gives CASSILGGLKDQPQHF.

In its sample, this clonotype was seen many times. The genes are TRBV3-1 and TRBJ2-3, with 8 bases matching TRBD2. V lost 0 bases to trimming and J lost 2 bases; unmatched junction nucleotides: 10. In germline, CDR1 is LGHDT, CDR2 YNNKEL (reference sequence). The CDR3 totals 18 residues. CDR3 sequence: CASSQDWAASGSTDTQYF. The CDR3 DNA follows: TGTGCCAGCAGCCAAGATTGGGCGGCTAGCGGGTCCACAGATACGCAGTATTTT.

The rearrangement joins TRBV20-1 to TRBJ2-7, with a tentative D call TRBD2 (5 bases). This CDR3 comprises 12 residues. Germline CDR1 and CDR2: DFQATT and SNEGSKA (reference sequence). V lost 4 bases and J 6 bases, leaving 13 bases between the germline ends. CDR3 in amino acids: CSAKLPAGEQYF. CDR3 DNA: TGCAGTGCTAAACTCCCCGCGGGCGAGCAGTACTTC.

The chain recombines TRBV4-1 with TRBJ1-2; no firm D call. V lost 0 bases and J 4 bases, leaving 9 bases between the germline ends. There are 14 residues in the CDR3. Germline values: CDR1 MGHRA, CDR2 YSYEKL. The CDR3 DNA is TGCGCCAGCAGCCAAGATTCAAGTCTCTATGGCTACACCTTC. Protein: CASSQDSSLYGYTF.

The chain couples TRBV13 to TRBJ1-6, with 9 positions matching TRBD1. The CDR3 runs to 18 residues. V shed 0 bases, J shed 6 bases, and the junction held 9 bases outside the gene matches. Per germline, CDR1 PRHDT and CDR2 FYEKMQ (reference sequence). The chain's CDR3 is CASSLGRLDRGFNSPLHF. CDR3 bases: TGTGCCAGCAGCTTAGGCCGGTTAGACAGGGGGTTTAATTCACCCCTCCACTTT. The entire variable domain, with the rest obtained from reference TRBV13 and TRBJ1-6, is as follows: AAGVIQSPRHLIKEKRETATLKCYPIPRHDTVYWYQQGPGQDPQFLISFYEKMQSDKGSIPDRFSAQQFSDYHSELNMSSLELGDSALYFCASSLGRLDRGFNSPLHFGNGTRLTVT.

This clonotype was seen a few times. This sequence joins TRBV5-4 and TRBJ1-2, with D uncertain. Trimming pared 0 bases from V and 8 bases from J, leaving 11 bases between. CDR1 SGHNT and CDR2 YYREEE come from the germline V gene (reference sequence). This CDR3 comprises 13 residues. The CDR3 DNA follows: TGTGCCAGCAGCTTGGCGAGGCGACTGGGCTACACCTTC. This sequence encodes CASSLARRLGYTF.

This clonotype was counted ten times or more. CDR3 protein: CASSEMGGEQFF. CDR3 nucleotide sequence: TGTGCCAGCAGTGAAATGGGGGGTGAGCAGTTCTTC. The chain employs TRBV2 and TRBJ2-1; tentatively, D is TRBD2 (6 bases). Looked up from germline, CDR1 is SNHLY and CDR2 is FYNNEI. V was pared by 2 bases and J by 9 bases, with 8 bases between. The CDR3 consists of 12 residues.

This clonotype was counted ten times or more. The CDR3 sequence: CASRGTGELFF. CDR3 bases: TGCGCCAGCAGAGGTACCGGGGAGCTGTTTTTT. The J gene is TRBJ2-2, the V gene TRBV5-1; D ambiguous. The length of the CDR3 is 11 residues. The V gene's germline CDR1 is SGHRS and CDR2 YFSETQ. Trimming shortened V by 5 bases and J by 5 bases, and 4 bases separated the two germline ends.

The table lists this clonotype with many counts. V gene TRBV6-1 combines with J gene TRBJ2-3; possibly TRBD2 for D (6 bases). Germline CDR1 and CDR2: MNHNS and SASEGT. Trimming left V 4 bases short and J 3 bases short, with 14 bases between. The CDR3 spans 15 residues. In DNA, the CDR3 is TGTGCCAGCAGTGCTAGGCAGGGAGGAACAGATACGCAGTATTTT. It is translated as CASSARQGGTDTQYF.

Comment on this clonotype: A much larger clone differs from this one at a single base, so this may be a read error. This chain connects TRBV6-5 to TRBJ1-1; D is unclear. Per germline, CDR1 MNHEY and CDR2 SVGAGI. The CDR3 consists of 12 residues. In DNA form, the CDR3 reads TGTGCCAGCAGTTCCGACGTAGGAGAAGTTTTCTTT. Translating gives CASSSDVGEVFF.

The rearrangement uses TRBV7-2 and TRBJ1-6, with D tentatively TRBD1 (5 bases). CDR3 length: 13 residues. V gave up 4 bases and J gave up 8 bases, with 9 bases separating them. CDR1 is SGHTA and CDR2 is FQGNSA in the germline V gene. The CDR3 DNA follows: TGTGCCAGCAGCTATAGGGGTTATTCACCCCTCCACTTT. This encodes CASSYRGYSPLHF.

This clonotype was counted many times. The chain links TRBV2 to TRBJ1-6; D remains unclear. Germline V gives CDR1 SNHLY, CDR2 FYNNEI. Trimming took off 3 bases at V and 7 bases at J, with 13 bases between the two ends. The CDR3 totals 15 residues. CDR3: CASSEGSGGNSPLHF. CDR3 bases: TGTGCCAGCAGTGAGGGGTCGGGAGGGAATTCACCCCTCCACTTT.

This clonotype has more than one count but fewer than ten. DNA of the CDR3: TGCAGTGCTAGAGATCCCCGGGGGTTAACTAATGAAAAACTGTTTTTT. Translation gives CSARDPRGLTNEKLFF. The chain uses TRBV20-1 and TRBJ1-4, with a possible D match to TRBD1 (5 bases). Germline CDR1 is DFQATT and CDR2 is SNEGSKA (reference sequence). V was clipped by 0 bases and J by 1 base, with 12 bases between them. CDR3 length: 16 amino acids.

This clonotype occurred many times. The rearrangement joins TRBV11-2 to TRBJ2-2, with 7 bases matching TRBD2. V shed 1 base and J 5 bases; nucleotides not matched to a gene: 10. Germline V gene sequence: CDR1 SGHAT, CDR2 FQNNGV. The CDR3 covers 17 residues. The CDR3 DNA sequence: TGTGCCAGCAGCTTAGTAGCGGGCCCGGCGTGGACCGGGGAGCTGTTTTTT. Translation: CASSLVAGPAWTGELFF.

The chain employs TRBV10-3 and TRBJ1-1, with 7 bases identical to TRBD1. The CDR3 consists of 12 residues. Germline CDR1 and CDR2: ENHRY and SYGVKD. With V trimmed by 1 base and J by 8 bases, 1 base remained unmatched. CDR3 coding DNA: TGTGCCATCAGTGAGTTGGGACAGGAAGCTTTCTTT. Protein: CAISELGQEAFF.

This clonotype occurred a few times. V usage is TRBV20-1 and J usage is TRBJ2-5; no reliable D call. The CDR3 has 13 amino acids. The ends were cut back, 6 bases at V and 1 base at J, with 12 bases in the middle. CDR1 and CDR2 (germline): DFQATT, SNEGSKA (reference sequence). The CDR3 DNA is TGCAGTGCCCCCAGTCTACTCCAAGAGACCCAGTACTTC. Encoded protein: CSAPSLLQETQYF.

The genes are TRBV27 and TRBJ1-5; 9 positions match TRBD1. The CDR3 runs 17 residues. J lost 0 bases, V lost 5 bases, and 8 bases had no gene match. Germline lookup yields CDR1 MNHEY and CDR2 SMNVEV (reference sequence). The CDR3 sequence: CASSQQGAHDSNQPQHF. CDR3 in DNA: TGTGCCAGCAGTCAACAGGGGGCTCACGATAGCAATCAGCCCCAGCATTTT.

This clonotype was counted at least ten times. The chain links TRBV3-1 to TRBJ1-1; no clear D. The CDR3 loop spans 14 amino acids. Germline V gene lookup returns CDR1 LGHDT and CDR2 YNNKEL (reference sequence). The V end was cut by 2 bases, the J end by 5 bases, with 12 bases between. CDR3 sequence (DNA): TGTGCCAGCAGCCAAAAGCCATTGGGGACTGAAGCTTTCTTT. This translates into CASSQKPLGTEAFF.